The rows below give T cell receptor beta chains drawn from one sample of a study of CD8 T cells in Susac syndrome. TCRdb processed the immunoSEQ multiplex PCR reads anew with MiXCR; each CDR3 protein has one entry. Of some 95,000 distinct CDR3 sequences in the sample, roughly 91% were seen once. The sequenced sample was CD8+ T cells from PBMCs. These receptors originate from a human donor in good health. Each CDR3 is given with its conserved first and last residue. D genes are given only for firm matches. Expanded clones get a size class; other rows say once, few or many, or leave the size out.

>TRBJ2-3|NA|TRBV27|NA
CASSFSPGLGSTDTQYF
TGTGCCAGCAGTTTTTCCCCGGGCCTAGGCAGCACAGATACGCAGTATTTT
>TRBJ2-1|NA|TRBV12-3/TRBV12-4|NA
CASSRTSGEQFF
TGTGCCAGCAGTAGGACCTCCGGTGAGCAGTTCTTC
>TRBJ2-2|NA|TRBV12-3/TRBV12-4|NA
CASSLARHRGTGELFF
TGTGCCAGCAGTTTAGCCCGACATCGGGGAACCGGGGAGCTGTTTTTT
>TRBJ1-5|NA|TRBV6-2/TRBV6-3|NA
CASSYGKSQPQHF
TGTGCCAGCAGTTACGGGAAGTCTCAGCCCCAGCATTTT
>TRBJ1-2|NA|TRBV6-5|NA
CASSYGQLANYGYTF
TGTGCCAGCAGTTACGGACAACTAGCTAACTATGGCTACACCTTC
>TRBJ1-3|NA|TRBV19|NA
CASSWGLAGNTIYF
TGTGCCAGTAGTTGGGGGCTGGCTGGAAACACCATATATTTT
>TRBJ2-1|NA|TRBV12-3/TRBV12-4|NA
CASSLGGEQFF
TGCGCCAGCAGCTTGGGCGGGGAGCAGTTCTTC
>TRBJ1-2|once|TRBV12-5|TRBD1
CASGFPTGDGYGYTF
TGTGCTAGTGGTTTCCCGACAGGGGACGGCTATGGCTACACCTTC
>TRBJ2-3|NA|TRBV29-1|NA
CSVEGHPITDTQYF
TGCAGCGTTGAGGGTCACCCAATCACAGATACGCAGTATTTT
>TRBJ2-5|NA|TRBV11-2|TRBD2
CASTAGGPLLKTQYF
TGTGCCAGCACCGCGGGGGGGCCACTTCTAAAGACCCAGTACTTC
>TRBJ2-1|NA|TRBV12-3/TRBV12-4|NA
CASSLGSLGANEQFF
TGTGCCAGCAGTTTGGGCTCTTTAGGTGCCAATGAGCAGTTCTTC
>TRBJ2-7|NA|TRBV5-4|TRBD1
CASSFGQGTEQYF
TGTGCCAGCAGCTTCGGACAGGGGACCGAGCAGTACTTC
>TRBJ1-1|NA|TRBV7-3|TRBD1
CASSPTGGGLEAFF
TGTGCCAGCAGCCCTACAGGGGGAGGCCTTGAAGCTTTCTTT
>TRBJ2-3|NA|TRBV18|NA
CASSPPGLATPPDTQYF
TGTGCCAGCTCACCACCGGGGCTAGCTACCCCCCCAGATACGCAGTATTTT
>TRBJ2-1|NA|TRBV9|TRBD2
CASSVGGGAGNEQFF
TGTGCCAGCAGCGTAGGCGGGGGGGCGGGCAATGAGCAGTTCTTC
>TRBJ1-5|NA|TRBV6-2/TRBV6-3|NA
CASSYENRAQPQHF
TGTGCCAGCAGTTACGAAAACAGGGCTCAGCCCCAGCATTTT
>TRBJ1-4|once|TRBV9|NA
CASSSGAVNEKLFF
TGTGCCAGCAGCTCAGGGGCAGTAAATGAAAAACTGTTTTTT
>TRBJ1-1|NA|TRBV7-2|NA
CASSRGGQLGVAFF
TGTGCCAGCAGCCGGGGGGGGCAGCTGGGGGTAGCTTTCTTT
>TRBJ2-1|once|TRBV15|NA
CATSRLLGEEQFF
TGTGCCACCAGCAGACTCCTGGGGGAGGAGCAGTTCTTC
>TRBJ1-2|NA|TRBV6-5|TRBD1
CASSPSQGARGYTF
TGTGCCAGCAGCCCGTCCCAGGGGGCGCGCGGCTACACCTTC
>TRBJ2-1|NA|TRBV6-1|NA
CASSERLESEQFF
TGTGCCAGCAGTGAAAGACTAGAGAGTGAGCAGTTCTTC
>TRBJ2-7|NA|TRBV7-2|NA
CASSFSDSYEQYF
TGTGCCAGCAGCTTCTCCGACAGCTACGAGCAGTACTTC
>TRBJ2-7|NA|TRBV10-3|NA
CAISESQLAHHEQYF
TGTGCCATCAGTGAGTCGCAACTAGCTCACCACGAGCAGTACTTC
>TRBJ1-1|NA|TRBV29-1|NA
CSLQGQETEAFF
TGCAGCTTGCAGGGTCAGGAAACTGAAGCTTTCTTT
>TRBJ1-2|NA|TRBV19|TRBD1
CARRDRDRGSFDGYTF
TGTGCCAGAAGGGACCGGGACAGGGGCTCATTTGATGGCTACACCTTC
>TRBJ2-7|NA|TRBV14|NA
CASSQDQHVLASSSYEQYF
TGTGCCAGCAGCCAAGATCAACACGTTCTGGCATCGAGCTCCTACGAGCAGTACTTC
>TRBJ2-2|NA|TRBV4-1|NA
CASSQDRPNTGELFF
TGCGCCAGCAGCCAAGATCGACCTAACACCGGGGAGCTGTTTTTT
>TRBJ1-4|NA|TRBV2|NA
CASSRIRGPQVVTNEKLFF
TGTGCCAGCAGCCGAATCCGGGGCCCTCAGGTTGTCACTAATGAAAAACTGTTTTTT
>TRBJ1-1|NA|TRBV6-4|NA
CASSDSDNTEAFF
TGTGCCAGCAGTGACTCGGACAACACTGAAGCTTTCTTT
>TRBJ1-1|NA|TRBV12-3/TRBV12-4|NA
CASSYLLQGLNTEAFF
TGTGCCAGCAGTTATCTCCTACAGGGCCTGAACACTGAAGCTTTCTTT
>TRBJ1-2|once|TRBV6-5|NA
CASRAQSSNYGYTF
TGTGCCAGCAGGGCCCAAAGCAGTAACTATGGCTACACCTTC
>TRBJ2-7|NA|TRBV5-6|TRBD1
CASSTTGTGATYEQYF
TGTGCCAGCAGCACGACCGGGACAGGGGCTACCTACGAGCAGTACTTC
>TRBJ2-1|NA|TRBV2|TRBD2
CASGTSGGSSYNEQFF
TGTGCCAGCGGGACTAGCGGGGGGAGTTCCTACAATGAGCAGTTCTTC
>TRBJ1-1|NA|TRBV14|NA
CASSQVTRNTEAFF
TGTGCCAGCAGCCAAGTCACCAGAAACACTGAAGCTTTCTTT
>TRBJ2-5|NA|TRBV13|NA
CASSSRDSTGETQYF
TGTGCCAGCAGCTCAAGGGACTCCACTGGGGAGACCCAGTACTTC
>TRBJ2-3|NA|TRBV20-1|TRBD2
CSARGTSSTDTQYF
TGCAGTGCTAGGGGGACTAGCAGCACAGATACGCAGTATTTT
>TRBJ1-2|NA|TRBV19|NA
CASSTFSGDALYGYTF
TGTGCCAGTAGTACCTTCTCCGGTGACGCATTATATGGCTACACCTTC
>TRBJ2-1|NA|TRBV10-1|TRBD2
CASQILSGGPRDEQFF
TGCGCCAGCCAAATTCTAAGCGGGGGGCCGCGGGATGAGCAGTTCTTC
>TRBJ2-7|NA|TRBV2|NA
CATIRGLRGQSSYEQYF
TGTGCCACAATAAGAGGGCTACGGGGCCAGAGCTCCTACGAGCAGTACTTC
>TRBJ2-5|NA|TRBV2|NA
CASRIRLQETQYF
TGTGCCAGCAGGATACGGCTCCAAGAGACCCAGTACTTC
>TRBJ1-1|once|TRBV4-2|NA
CASSQDVSEAFF
TGTGCCAGCAGCCAAGATGTATCTGAAGCTTTCTTT
>TRBJ2-5|few|TRBV11-2|NA
CASSLDLAMGETQYF
TGTGCCAGCAGCTTAGATCTGGCGATGGGGGAGACCCAGTACTTC
>TRBJ2-3|once|TRBV2|NA
CASSGRVDTQYF
TGTGCCAGCAGTGGAAGAGTCGATACGCAGTATTTT
>TRBJ2-5|NA|TRBV5-6|TRBD2
CASSFGLAGGMETQYF
TGTGCCAGCAGCTTTGGACTAGCGGGGGGGATGGAGACCCAGTACTTC
>TRBJ2-6|NA|TRBV18|TRBD1
CASSPAGGGSGANVLTF
TGTGCCAGCTCACCTGCAGGGGGCGGCTCTGGGGCCAACGTCCTGACTTTC
>TRBJ2-7|NA|TRBV9|NA
CASSVEGGGSYEQYF
TGTGCCAGCAGCGTAGAAGGTGGGGGTTCCTACGAGCAGTACTTC
>TRBJ2-7|few|TRBV4-1|NA
CASSLRVGDPTYEQYF
TGCGCCAGCAGCCTACGCGTGGGGGACCCAACCTACGAGCAGTACTTC